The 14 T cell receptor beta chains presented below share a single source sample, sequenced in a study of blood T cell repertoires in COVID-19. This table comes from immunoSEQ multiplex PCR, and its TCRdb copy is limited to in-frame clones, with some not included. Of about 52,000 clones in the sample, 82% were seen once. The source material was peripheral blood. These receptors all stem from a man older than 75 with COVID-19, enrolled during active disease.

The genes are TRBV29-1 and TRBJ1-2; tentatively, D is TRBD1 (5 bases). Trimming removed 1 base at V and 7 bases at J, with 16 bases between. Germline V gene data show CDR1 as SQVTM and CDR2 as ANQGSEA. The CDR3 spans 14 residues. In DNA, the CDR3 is TGCAGCGTTGAAGCGGCAGGGCAAGGAGCTGGCTACACCTTC. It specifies CSVEAAGQGAGYTF.

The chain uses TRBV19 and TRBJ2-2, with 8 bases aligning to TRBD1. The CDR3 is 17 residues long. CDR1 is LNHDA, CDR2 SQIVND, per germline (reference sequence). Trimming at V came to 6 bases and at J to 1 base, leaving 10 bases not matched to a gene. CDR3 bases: TGTGCCAGTAGAGACCCGGGACAGGCGGAGAACACCGGGGAGCTGTTTTTT. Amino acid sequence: CASRDPGQAENTGELFF.

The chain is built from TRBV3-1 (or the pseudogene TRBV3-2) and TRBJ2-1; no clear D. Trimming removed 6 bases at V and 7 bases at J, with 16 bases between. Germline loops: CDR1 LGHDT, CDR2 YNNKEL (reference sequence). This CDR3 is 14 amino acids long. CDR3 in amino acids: CASRSREHANEQFF. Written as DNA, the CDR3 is TGTGCCAGCAGGTCCCGTGAGCATGCGAATGAGCAGTTCTTC.

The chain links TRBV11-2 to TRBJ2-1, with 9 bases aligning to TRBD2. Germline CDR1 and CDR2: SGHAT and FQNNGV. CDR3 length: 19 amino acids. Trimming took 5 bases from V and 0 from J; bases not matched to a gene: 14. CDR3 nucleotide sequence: TGTGCCAGCAGCCCCTCGTTTCTAGCGGGACAGTCCTCCTACAATGAGCAGTTCTTC. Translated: CASSPSFLAGQSSYNEQFF.

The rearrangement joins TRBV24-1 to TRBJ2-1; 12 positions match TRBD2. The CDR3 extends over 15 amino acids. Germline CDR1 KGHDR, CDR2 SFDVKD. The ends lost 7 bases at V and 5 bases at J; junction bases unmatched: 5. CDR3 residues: CATSRTSGKNNEQFF. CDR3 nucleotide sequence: TGTGCCACCAGCAGGACTAGCGGGAAGAACAATGAGCAGTTCTTC.

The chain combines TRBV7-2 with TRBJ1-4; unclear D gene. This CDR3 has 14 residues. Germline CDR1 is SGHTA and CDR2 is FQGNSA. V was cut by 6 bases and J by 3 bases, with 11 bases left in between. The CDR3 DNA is TGTGCCAGCAGGGTGGGCAGCCCTAATGAAAAACTGTTTTTT. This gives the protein CASRVGSPNEKLFF.

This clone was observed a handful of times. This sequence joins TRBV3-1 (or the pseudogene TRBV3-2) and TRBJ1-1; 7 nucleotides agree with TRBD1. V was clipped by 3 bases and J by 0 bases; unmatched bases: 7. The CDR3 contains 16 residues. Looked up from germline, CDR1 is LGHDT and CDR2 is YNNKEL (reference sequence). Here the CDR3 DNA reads TGTGCCAGCAGCCACCCGGGACAGCCCATGAACACTGAAGCTTTCTTT. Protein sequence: CASSHPGQPMNTEAFF.

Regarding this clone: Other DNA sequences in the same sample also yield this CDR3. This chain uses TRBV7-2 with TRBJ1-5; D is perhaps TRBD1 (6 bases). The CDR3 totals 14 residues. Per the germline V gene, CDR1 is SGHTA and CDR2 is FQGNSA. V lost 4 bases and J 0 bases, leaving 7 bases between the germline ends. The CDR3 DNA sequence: TGTGCCAGCAGCTCACAGGGTAGCAATCAGCCCCAGCATTTT. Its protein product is CASSSQGSNQPQHF. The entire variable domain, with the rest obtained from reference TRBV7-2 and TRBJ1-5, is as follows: GAGVSQSPSNKVTEKGKDVELRCDPISGHTALYWYRQSLGQGLEFLIYFQGNSAPDKSGLPSDRFSAERTGGSVSTLTIQRTQQEDSAVYLCASSSQGSNQPQHFGDGTRLSIL.

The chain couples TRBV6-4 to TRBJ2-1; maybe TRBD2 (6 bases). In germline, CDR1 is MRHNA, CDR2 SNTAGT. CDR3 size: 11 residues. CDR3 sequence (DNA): TGTGCTCGGGAGATGTACAATGAGCAGTTCTTC. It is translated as CAREMYNEQFF.

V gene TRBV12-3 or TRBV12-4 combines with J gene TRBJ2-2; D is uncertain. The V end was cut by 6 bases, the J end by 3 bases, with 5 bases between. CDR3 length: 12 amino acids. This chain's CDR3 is CASSPDTGELFF. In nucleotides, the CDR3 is TGTGCCAGCAGCCCCGACACCGGGGAGCTGTTTTTT.

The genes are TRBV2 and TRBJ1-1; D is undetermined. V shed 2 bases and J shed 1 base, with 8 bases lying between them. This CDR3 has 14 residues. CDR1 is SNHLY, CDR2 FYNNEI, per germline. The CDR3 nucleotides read TGTGCCAGCAGTGAACTCGGAGGGAACACTGAAGCTTTCTTT. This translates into CASSELGGNTEAFF.

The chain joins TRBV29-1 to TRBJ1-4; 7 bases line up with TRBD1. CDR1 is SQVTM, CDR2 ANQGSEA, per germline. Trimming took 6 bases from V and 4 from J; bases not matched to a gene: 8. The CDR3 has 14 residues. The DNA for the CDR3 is TGCAGCGTAGCGGACAGGTTGGATAATGAAAAACTGTTTTTT. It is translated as CSVADRLDNEKLFF. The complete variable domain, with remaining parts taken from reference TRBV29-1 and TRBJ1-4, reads SAVISQKPSRDICQRGTSLTIQCQVDSQVTMMFWYRQQPGQSLTLIATANQGSEATYESGFVIDKFPISRPNLTFSTLTVSNMSPEDSSIYLCSVADRLDNEKLFFGSGTQLSVL.

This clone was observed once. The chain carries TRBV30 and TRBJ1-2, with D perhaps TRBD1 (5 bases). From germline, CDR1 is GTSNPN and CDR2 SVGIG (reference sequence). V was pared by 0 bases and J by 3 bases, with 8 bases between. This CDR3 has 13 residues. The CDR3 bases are TGTGCCTGGAGTGTTGGCAGGGACTATGGCTACACCTTC. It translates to CAWSVGRDYGYTF.

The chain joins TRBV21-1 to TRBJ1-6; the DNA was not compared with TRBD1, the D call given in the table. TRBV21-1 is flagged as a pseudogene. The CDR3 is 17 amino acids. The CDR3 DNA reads TGTGCCAGCAGCAAAGCGCGGGTGAAGGGGGTAGGGTCACCCCTCCACTTT. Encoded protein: CASSKARVKGVGSPLHF.